A selection of T cell receptor beta chains follows, all from one sample in a study of Graves' ophthalmopathy and Graves' hyperthyroidism. TCRdb re-called the multiplex PCR reads with MiXCR, one entry per CDR3 protein. The repertoire has around 170,000 distinct CDR3 sequences, approximately 40% of them found once; the top ten carry about 6%. Sequencing used peripheral blood. Receptor source: a woman in her 40s with Graves' ophthalmopathy. Both conserved end residues are part of each CDR3. A D gene is named only where the DNA matches it firmly. Clone size, where shown, is once, few, many, or a class for clones that have expanded.

abundance	v_gene	j_gene	d_gene	CDR3aa	CDR3nt
-	TRBV12-3/TRBV12-4	TRBJ2-7	-	CASSLRGGQAHYEQYF	TGTGCCAGCAGTCTGAGGGGAGGACAGGCTCACTACGAGCAGTACTTC
many	TRBV7-2	TRBJ2-7	TRBD2	CASTLRTSGSDEQYF	TGTGCCAGCACCCTAAGGACTAGCGGGAGCGACGAGCAGTACTTC
few	TRBV12-3/TRBV12-4	TRBJ2-2	-	CASSLRVDGGELFF	TGTGCCAGCAGTTTGCGTGTAGACGGCGGGGAGCTGTTTTTT
-	TRBV30	TRBJ1-2	TRBD1	CAWRPGGPYGYTF	TGTGCCTGGAGGCCAGGGGGGCCCTATGGCTACACCTTC
many	TRBV7-2	TRBJ2-7	-	CASSRDHYEQYF	TGTGCCAGCAGCAGGGACCACTACGAGCAGTACTTC
-	TRBV30	TRBJ2-5	TRBD2	CAWGEGSQETQYF	TGTGCCTGGGGGGAGGGGTCCCAAGAGACCCAGTACTTC
-	TRBV6-1	TRBJ2-7	-	CASSLGRSSYEQYF	TGTGCCAGCAGTCTAGGACGGTCCTCCTACGAGCAGTACTTC
-	TRBV28	TRBJ2-2	-	CASSEYFPGELFF	TGTGCCAGCAGTGAATACTTCCCCGGGGAGCTGTTTTTT
-	TRBV7-8	TRBJ1-1	TRBD1	CASSTWTGGLVNTEAFF	TGTGCCAGCAGCACCTGGACAGGGGGCTTGGTGAACACTGAAGCTTTCTTT
many	TRBV28	TRBJ1-1	-	CASRTLIQVAAFF	TGTGCCAGCAGGACGCTCATTCAAGTGGCAGCTTTCTTT
-	TRBV5-6	TRBJ1-1	-	CASSPMPNTEAFF	TGTGCCAGCAGCCCGATGCCCAACACTGAAGCTTTCTTT
many	TRBV13	TRBJ2-3	TRBD1	CASSLDRAPTDTQYF	TGTGCCAGCAGCCTGGACAGGGCCCCCACAGATACGCAGTATTTT
few	TRBV6-5	TRBJ2-6	-	CASSYSRMSGANVLTF	TGTGCCAGCAGTTACTCGAGAATGAGTGGGGCCAACGTCCTGACTTTC
many	TRBV7-6	TRBJ2-2	-	CASSAPPRELFF	TGTGCCAGCAGCGCCCCCCCCCGGGAGCTGTTTTTT
many	TRBV5-1	TRBJ1-2	-	CASSLEGQGYGYTF	TGCGCCAGCAGCTTGGAAGGGCAGGGCTATGGCTACACCTTC
many	TRBV6-2/TRBV6-3	TRBJ2-5	-	CASSYSAGKLQETQYF	TGTGCCAGCAGTTACTCTGCGGGGAAGCTACAAGAGACCCAGTACTTC
-	TRBV6-1	TRBJ2-7	-	CASGDRDRPFYEQYF	TGTGCCAGCGGGGACCGCGACAGGCCGTTTTACGAGCAGTACTTC
-	TRBV20-1	TRBJ2-5	-	CSAKQGIGETQYF	TGCAGTGCGAAGCAGGGGATAGGAGAGACCCAGTACTTC
few	TRBV24-1	TRBJ1-3	-	CATSQGGRNTIYF	TGTGCCACCAGTCAAGGGGGGAGGAACACCATATATTTT
-	TRBV12-3/TRBV12-4	TRBJ1-2	-	CASSLALAGGFYGYTF	TGTGCCAGCAGTTTAGCGCTAGCCGGTGGTTTCTATGGCTACACCTTC
-	TRBV11-3	TRBJ2-7	-	CASSPAGTANEQYF	TGTGCCAGCAGCCCCGCCGGGACTGCGAACGAGCAGTACTTC
-	TRBV24-1	TRBJ2-2	TRBD2	CATSDLGLDGTGELFF	TGTGCCACCAGTGATCTGGGACTAGACGGCACCGGGGAGCTGTTTTTT
many	TRBV7-2	TRBJ2-7	-	CASSLGPISYEQYF	TGTGCCAGCAGCTTAGGTCCTATCTCCTACGAGCAGTACTTC
-	TRBV11-2	TRBJ1-3	-	CASSLGAGGSFSGNTIYF	TGTGCCAGCAGCTTAGGGGCCGGAGGCAGTTTCTCTGGAAACACCATATATTTT
many	TRBV10-2	TRBJ2-5	-	CASSEQALETQYF	TGCGCCAGCAGTGAGCAGGCACTGGAGACCCAGTACTTC
many	TRBV20-1	TRBJ1-5	-	CSARPATHSNQPQHF	TGCAGTGCTAGGCCCGCGACTCATAGCAATCAGCCCCAGCATTTT
many	TRBV7-2	TRBJ2-5	TRBD1	CASSLNQGVRETQYF	TGTGCCAGCAGCTTAAACCAGGGGGTTAGAGAGACCCAGTACTTC